This paragraph covers one T cell receptor beta chain sequence. These data come from a study of cytomegalovirus exposure and HLA in healthy donors. Trimming stripped 6 bases from V and 3 bases from J, with 6 bases between. The CDR3 loop spans 12 amino acids. CDR1 is MDHEN, CDR2 SYDVKM, per germline. Primers for the PCR totalled 60 Vbeta and 13 Jbeta. The table came from immunoSEQ multiplex PCR; TCRdb's copy has only in-frame clones and leaves some out. The sample totals over 100,000 clones. The receptor was derived from a woman aged 40 to 49 in good health and CMV-seropositive. This rearrangement joins TRBV28 to TRBJ1-5; no reliable D call. Material for sequencing was PBMCs. CDR3 residues: CASRADNQPQHF. DNA of the CDR3: TGTGCCAGCAGGGCAGACAATCAGCCCCAGCATTTT.